This TCR beta chain was identified during a study of blood T cell repertoires in COVID-19. This CDR3 is 19 amino acids long. Looked up from germline, CDR1 is SGHDN and CDR2 is FVKESK. The ends lost 0 bases at V and 6 bases at J; junction bases unmatched: 18. This clone turned up a few times. The assay was immunoSEQ multiplex PCR, and TCRdb's table has in-frame clones only and misses some. The sample carries about 140,000 clones, 80% to 90% recorded once. Sequenced sample: peripheral blood. The source of this sequence is a man aged 45-65 years who had recovered from COVID-19. This chain joins TRBV14 and TRBJ1-1; 8 bases fit TRBD1. CDR3 bases: TGTGCCAGCAGCCAAGAGTGGTATAATGGACAGGGATCGGGCGCTGAAGCTTTCTTT. Translation: CASSQEWYNGQGSGAEAFF.